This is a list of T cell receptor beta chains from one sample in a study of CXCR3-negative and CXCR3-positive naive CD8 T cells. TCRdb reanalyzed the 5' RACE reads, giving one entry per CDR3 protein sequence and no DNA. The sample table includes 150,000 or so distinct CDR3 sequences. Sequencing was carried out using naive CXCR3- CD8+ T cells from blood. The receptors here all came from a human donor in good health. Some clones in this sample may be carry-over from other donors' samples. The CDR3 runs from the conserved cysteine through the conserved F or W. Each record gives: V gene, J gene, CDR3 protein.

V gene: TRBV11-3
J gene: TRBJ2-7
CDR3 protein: CASSFPGTGFSEQYF

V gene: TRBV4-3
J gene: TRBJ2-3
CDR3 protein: CASSQEDNTDTQYF

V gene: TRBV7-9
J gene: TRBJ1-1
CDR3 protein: CASSLAGAPEAFF

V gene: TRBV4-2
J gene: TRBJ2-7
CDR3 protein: CASSQEGLGSPYEQYF

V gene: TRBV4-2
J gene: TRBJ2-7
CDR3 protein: CASSHGLAGGAYEQYF

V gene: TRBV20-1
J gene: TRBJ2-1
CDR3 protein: CSARDLAGGYNEQFF

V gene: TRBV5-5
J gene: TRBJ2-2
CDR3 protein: CASSLASGVEELFF

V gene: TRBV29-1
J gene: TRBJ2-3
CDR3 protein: CSFQGSTDTQYF

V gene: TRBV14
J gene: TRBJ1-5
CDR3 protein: CASSHGRGQPQHF

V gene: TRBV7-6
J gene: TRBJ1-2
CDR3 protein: CASSLGFSGTGEGGYTF

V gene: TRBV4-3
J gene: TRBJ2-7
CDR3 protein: CASSPSAAKSSYEQYF

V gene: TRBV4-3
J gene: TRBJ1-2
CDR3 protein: CASSQDTLRHGYTF

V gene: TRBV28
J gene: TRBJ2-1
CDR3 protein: CASSSRTTHIEQFF

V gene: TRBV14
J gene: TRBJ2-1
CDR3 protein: CASSQDFGGVYNEQFF

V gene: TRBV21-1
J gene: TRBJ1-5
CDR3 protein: CASTTDRVNQPQHF